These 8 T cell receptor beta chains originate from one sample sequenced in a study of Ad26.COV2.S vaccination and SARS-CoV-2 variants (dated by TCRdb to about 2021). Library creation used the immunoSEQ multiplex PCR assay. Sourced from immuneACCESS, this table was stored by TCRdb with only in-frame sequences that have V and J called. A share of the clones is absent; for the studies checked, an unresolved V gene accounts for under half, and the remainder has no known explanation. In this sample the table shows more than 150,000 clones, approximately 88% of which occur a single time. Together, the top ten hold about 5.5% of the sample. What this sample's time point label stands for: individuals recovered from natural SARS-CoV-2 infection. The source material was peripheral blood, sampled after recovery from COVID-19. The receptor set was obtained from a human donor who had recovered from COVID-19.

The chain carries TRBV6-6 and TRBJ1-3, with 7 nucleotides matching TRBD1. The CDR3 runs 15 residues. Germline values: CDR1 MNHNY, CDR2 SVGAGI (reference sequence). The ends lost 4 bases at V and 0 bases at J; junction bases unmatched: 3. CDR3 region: CASSFRQGSGNTIYF. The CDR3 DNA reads TGTGCCAGCAGTTTTAGACAGGGCTCTGGAAACACCATATATTTT.

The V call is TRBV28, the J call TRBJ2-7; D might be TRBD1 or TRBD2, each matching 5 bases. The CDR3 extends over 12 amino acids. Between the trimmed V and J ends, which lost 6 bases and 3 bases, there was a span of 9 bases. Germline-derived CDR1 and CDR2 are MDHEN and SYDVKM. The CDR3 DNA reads TGTGCCAGCAGCCAGGGAGACTACGAGCAGTACTTC. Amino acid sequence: CASSQGDYEQYF.

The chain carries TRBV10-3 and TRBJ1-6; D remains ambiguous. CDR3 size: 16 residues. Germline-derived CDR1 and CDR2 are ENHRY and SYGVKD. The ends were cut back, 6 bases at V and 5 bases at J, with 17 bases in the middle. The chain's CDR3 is CAISLESPGHNSPLHF. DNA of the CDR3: TGTGCCATCAGCTTAGAATCCCCTGGTCATAATTCACCCCTCCACTTT.

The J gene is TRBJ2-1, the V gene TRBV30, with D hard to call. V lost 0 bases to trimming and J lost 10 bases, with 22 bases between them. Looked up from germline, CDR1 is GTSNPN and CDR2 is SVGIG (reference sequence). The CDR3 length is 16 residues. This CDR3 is CAWSVPPTHYHTEQFF. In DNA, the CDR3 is TGTGCCTGGAGTGTACCACCTACACACTACCATACCGAGCAGTTCTTC.

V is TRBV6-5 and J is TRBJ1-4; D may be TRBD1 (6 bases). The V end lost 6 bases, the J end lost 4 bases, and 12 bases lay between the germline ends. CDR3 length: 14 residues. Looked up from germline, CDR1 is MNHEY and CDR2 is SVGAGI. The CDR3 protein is CASRLGGVNEKLFF. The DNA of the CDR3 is TGTGCCAGCAGGCTCGGGGGCGTTAATGAAAAACTGTTTTTT.

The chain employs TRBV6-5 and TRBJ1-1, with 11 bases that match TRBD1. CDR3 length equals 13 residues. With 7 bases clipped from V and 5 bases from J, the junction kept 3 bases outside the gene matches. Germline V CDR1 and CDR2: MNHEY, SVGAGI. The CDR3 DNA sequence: TGTGCCAGCACTGGGACAGGGGGGACTGAAGCTTTCTTT. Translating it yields CASTGTGGTEAFF.

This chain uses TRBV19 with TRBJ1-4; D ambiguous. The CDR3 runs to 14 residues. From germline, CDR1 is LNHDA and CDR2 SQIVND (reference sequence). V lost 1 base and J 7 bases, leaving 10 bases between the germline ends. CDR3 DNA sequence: TGTGCCAGTAGTATAGCAGTACGGGGTGAAAAACTGTTTTTT. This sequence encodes CASSIAVRGEKLFF.

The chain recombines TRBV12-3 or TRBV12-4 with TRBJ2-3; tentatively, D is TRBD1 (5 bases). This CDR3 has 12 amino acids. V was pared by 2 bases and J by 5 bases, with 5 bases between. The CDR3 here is CASSLTGDTQYF. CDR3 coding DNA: TGTGCCAGCAGTTTAACAGGAGATACGCAGTATTTT.